One and the same sample provided the 16 T cell receptor beta chains below, sequenced in a study of T cells after yellow fever vaccination. TCRdb called the 5' RACE reads again in MiXCR, with one record for every CDR3 protein. The sample holds approximately 260,000 distinct CDR3 sequences, roughly 5.2% seen once. The sample in question was CD4+ T cells sorted from PBMCs, obtained on the day of the yellow fever booster vaccination. The receptor source for this set is a man aged 18 to 35 who received the YFV17D yellow fever vaccine.

This clonotype came up a few times. One end of the junction fails to match germline, which may point to a read error. The J gene is TRBJ2-1, the V gene TRBV6-4; no firm D call. The CDR3 is 13 residues long. CDR1 MRHNA and CDR2 SNTAGT come from the germline V gene. CDR3 DNA: TGTGCCAGCAGTAGTAGAGGAGACAAGGAGCAGTTCTTC. Protein product: CASSSRGDKEQFF.

This clonotype was counted ten times or more. The rearrangement links TRBV12-3 or TRBV12-4 to TRBJ2-1; D remains unclear. V shed 3 bases and J shed 5 bases, with 5 bases lying between them. The CDR3 runs to 12 residues. In DNA, the CDR3 is TGTGCCAGCAGTTTTGAGGACAATGAGCAGTTCTTC. It is translated as CASSFEDNEQFF.

This clonotype was counted at least ten times. This chain uses TRBV9 with TRBJ2-5; 7 bases fit TRBD1. The V gene end was trimmed by 4 bases and the J gene end by 5 bases; junction bases not matched to a gene: 8. The CDR3 consists of 14 residues. Germline CDR1 SGDLS, CDR2 YYNGEE. The CDR3 sequence is CASSPQTGSETQYF. CDR3 bases: TGTGCCAGCAGCCCACAGACAGGGAGTGAGACCCAGTACTTC.

This chain connects TRBV5-5 to TRBJ1-6; D might be TRBD1 (6 bases). Looked up from germline, CDR1 is SGHKS and CDR2 is YYEKEE (reference sequence). The CDR3 consists of 15 residues. V lost 0 bases to trimming and J lost 7 bases, with 11 bases between them. The CDR3 DNA reads TGTGCCAGCAGCTTGGGCTCAGGGGTGAATTCACCCCTCCACTTT. Translated, it gives CASSLGSGVNSPLHF.

This clonotype came up many times. The chain carries TRBV11-2 and TRBJ2-7, with 8 bases aligning to TRBD1. CDR1 SGHAT and CDR2 FQNNGV come from the germline V gene. This CDR3 is 15 amino acids long. V dropped 3 bases and J dropped 4; count of bases not matched to a gene: 8. In DNA form, the CDR3 reads TGTGCCAGCAGCTTTGGGATTACAGGGGGTTACGAGCAGTACGTC. Translated, it gives CASSFGITGGYEQYV.

This clonotype has only a few counts. J is TRBJ1-1 and V is TRBV6-6; D remains unclear. Germline loops: CDR1 MNHNY, CDR2 SVGAGI (reference sequence). Trimming removed 4 bases at V and 2 bases at J, with 11 bases between. CDR3 size: 14 residues. The CDR3 is CASSFRIPNTEAFF. CDR3 nucleotides: TGTGCCAGCAGTTTTAGGATTCCCAACACTGAAGCTTTCTTT.

The rearrangement joins TRBV10-3 to TRBJ2-3, with TRBD1 identical over 10 bases. Trimming removed 6 bases from V and 2 bases from J; junction bases left unmatched: 11. The CDR3 loop spans 17 amino acids. Germline CDR1 is ENHRY and CDR2 is SYGVKD. CDR3 loop: CAIRAPGGTGDTDTQYF. The CDR3 nucleotides are TGTGCCATCAGGGCACCGGGCGGGACAGGGGACACAGATACGCAGTATTTT.

This sequence joins TRBV5-1 and TRBJ2-2, with D possibly TRBD1 on 6 matching bases. Germline CDR1 reads SGHRS; CDR2 reads YFSETQ. With 5 bases removed from V and 7 bases from J, the gap between germline ends came to 18 bases. This CDR3 contains 15 residues. The CDR3 DNA reads as TGCGCCAGCAGGGACACTCGGACAGTTCTCGGGGAGCTGTTTTTT. The encoded protein is CASRDTRTVLGELFF.

This clonotype was seen at least ten times. V gene TRBV6-6 combines with J gene TRBJ1-1; D remains ambiguous. Germline CDR1 and CDR2: MNHNY and SVGAGI (reference sequence). V gave up 6 bases and J gave up 1 base, with 9 bases separating them. The CDR3 has 13 amino acids. DNA for the CDR3: TGTGCCAGCAGCCAAACGAAGAACACTGAAGCTTTCTTT. Its protein product is CASSQTKNTEAFF.

This clonotype was seen at least ten times. The CDR3 loop reads CASTHRTSGFHTQYF. The DNA for the CDR3 is TGTGCCAGCACCCACCGGACTAGCGGGTTCCATACGCAGTATTTT. V gene TRBV6-5 combines with J gene TRBJ2-3, with 11 bases matching TRBD2. CDR3 size: 15 residues. Germline assignment: CDR1 MNHEY and CDR2 SVGAGI. V lost 7 bases and J lost 7; bases outside the gene matches: 10.

This chain connects TRBV20-1 to TRBJ2-7, with 9 bases aligning to TRBD1. Looked up from germline, CDR1 is DFQATT and CDR2 is SNEGSKA (reference sequence). The CDR3 loop spans 15 amino acids. V dropped 5 bases and J dropped 3; count of bases not matched to a gene: 11. CDR3 nucleotide sequence: TGCAGTGCTTCCCCTCCGGGACAGGGTTTCTACGAGCAGTACTTC. Amino acid sequence: CSASPPGQGFYEQYF.

V and J are TRBV7-2 and TRBJ2-3; D might be TRBD1 (5 bases). This CDR3 region has 15 residues. V was trimmed by 5 bases and J by 6 bases, leaving 18 bases between them. From germline, CDR1 is SGHTA and CDR2 FQGNSA. CDR3 sequence (DNA): TGTGCCAGCAGCGGAAGCAGGGTCTTTGGGGATACGCAGTATTTT. It is translated as CASSGSRVFGDTQYF.

This clonotype was seen more than once but under ten times. The chain has TRBV18 and TRBJ2-1; TRBD1 aligns across 9 bases. V lost 4 bases, J lost 3 bases, and 4 bases stayed unmatched. The CDR3 runs 15 residues. Germline V CDR1 and CDR2: KGHSH, LQKENI. In DNA, the CDR3 is TGTGCCAGCTCACGAGACAGGGGGATCTACAATGAGCAGTTCTTC. Amino acids: CASSRDRGIYNEQFF.

This chain uses TRBV7-2 with TRBJ2-1; D gene unclear. Per germline, CDR1 SGHTA and CDR2 FQGNSA. V was cut by 5 bases and J by 6 bases, with 11 bases left in between. The CDR3 has 13 amino acids. This CDR3 is CASSPKVGNEQFF. The CDR3 DNA is TGTGCCAGCAGCCCCAAGGTGGGCAATGAGCAGTTCTTC. Based on the CDR3 plus reference TRBV7-2 and TRBJ2-1, the full variable domain is GAGVSQSPSNKVTEKGKDVELRCDPISGHTALYWYRQSLGQGLEFLIYFQGNSAPDKSGLPSDRFSAERTGGSVSTLTIQRTQQEDSAVYLCASSPKVGNEQFFGPGTRLTVL.

This clonotype was seen many times. The chain is built from TRBV5-1 and TRBJ2-3; D unresolved. CDR1 and CDR2 (germline): SGHRS, YFSETQ. This CDR3 is built from 13 residues. V lost 2 bases to trimming and J lost 4 bases, with 8 bases between them. The CDR3 bases are TGCGCCAGCAGCTTTGGCTTCGCAGATACGCAGTATTTT. Its translation: CASSFGFADTQYF. The full variable domain, in which reference TRBV5-1 and TRBJ2-3 provide the parts outside the CDR3, is KAGVTQTPRYLIKTRGQQVTLSCSPISGHRSVSWYQQTPGQGLQFLFEYFSETQRNKGNFPGRFSGRQFSNSRSEMNVSTLELGDSALYLCASSFGFADTQYFGPGTRLTVL.

V gene TRBV5-1 combines with J gene TRBJ2-4, with TRBD1 identical over 7 bases. The CDR3 consists of 16 residues. Trimming took 4 bases from V and 0 from J; bases not matched to a gene: 7. Germline assignment: CDR1 SGHRS and CDR2 YFSETQ. The CDR3: CASSERQGLAKNIQYF. The CDR3 bases are TGCGCCAGCAGCGAGAGACAGGGCTTAGCCAAAAACATTCAGTACTTC.